This passage covers 8 T cell receptor beta chains from one sample sequenced in a study of blood T cell repertoires in COVID-19 (dated by TCRdb to 2018 to 2020). The library was prepared using the immunoSEQ multiplex PCR assay. This immuneACCESS table, as held by TCRdb, lists in-frame sequences with V and J called but not all clones. Of the missing ones, under half trace to an unresolved V gene in checked studies; the others have no known cause. This sample holds 150,000 or so clones; approximately 80% were observed only once. Around 2.7% of the sample lies in the top ten. Sequenced input: peripheral blood. These receptor sequences come from a woman of 80 years or more with acute or convalescent COVID-19.

This chain connects TRBV18 to TRBJ2-3; 8 bases are shared with TRBD1. Looked up from germline, CDR1 is KGHSH and CDR2 is LQKENI. The CDR3 length is 16 residues. V trimming: 4 bases; J trimming: 6 bases; junction bases outside the gene matches: 12. The CDR3 reads CASSLATGGWVDTQYF. The CDR3, as DNA: TGTGCCAGCTCACTTGCAACAGGGGGATGGGTGGATACGCAGTATTTT.

V and J are TRBV6-5 and TRBJ1-2, with 10 bases matching TRBD1. With 4 bases clipped from V and 6 bases from J, the junction kept 5 bases outside the gene matches. The CDR3 totals 14 residues. CDR1 and CDR2 from the germline V gene are MNHEY and SVGAGI. Written as DNA, the CDR3 is TGTGCCAGCAGTTCCCGGGGACAGGGGAATGGCTACACCTTC. Translated: CASSSRGQGNGYTF.

This clone was picked up one time. The chain employs TRBV4-2 and TRBJ1-2; 11 bases are shared with TRBD1. Germline loops: CDR1 LGHNA, CDR2 YNFKEQ. The length of the CDR3 is 16 residues. Trimming at V came to 0 bases and at J to 6 bases, leaving 6 bases not matched to a gene. This CDR3 reads CASSQEGWDRGNGYTF. CDR3 in DNA: TGTGCCAGCAGCCAAGAAGGTTGGGACAGGGGGAATGGCTACACCTTC.

The chain uses TRBV7-3 and TRBJ2-2, with D unclear. CDR1 is SGHTA, CDR2 FQGTGA, per germline. With 1 base removed from V and 7 bases from J, the gap between germline ends came to 10 bases. The CDR3 runs to 14 residues. This CDR3 is CASSLSRVDGELFF. In DNA, the CDR3 is TGTGCCAGCAGCTTAAGTCGGGTAGACGGGGAGCTGTTTTTT.

The V gene is TRBV18, the J gene TRBJ2-1; possible D gene TRBD2, 7 bases. Germline loops: CDR1 KGHSH, CDR2 LQKENI. Trimming left V 6 bases short and J 7 bases short, with 22 bases between. CDR3 length: 16 amino acids. CDR3 sequence: CASSPRVGGGGNEQFF. The CDR3 nucleotides read TGTGCCAGCTCTCCCCGTGTGGGGGGAGGGGGAAATGAGCAGTTCTTC.

The CDR3 reads CASSSPAPGHQGTEAFF. The CDR3 bases are TGTGCCAGCAGTTCCCCAGCGCCGGGACACCAGGGTACTGAAGCTTTCTTT. This chain connects TRBV28 to TRBJ1-1; TRBD1 is a possible D gene (6 bases). The CDR3 sequence is 17 residues long. V was trimmed by 4 bases and J by 5 bases, leaving 23 bases between them. Germline CDR1 and CDR2: MDHEN and SYDVKM.

The chain joins TRBV7-6 to TRBJ1-5; D may be TRBD1 (5 bases). In germline, CDR1 is SGHVS, CDR2 FNYEAQ. This CDR3 region has 17 residues. Trimming took off 2 bases at V and 1 base at J, with 15 bases between the two ends. Here the CDR3 reads CASSLMPLGASNQPQHF. In nucleotides, the CDR3 is TGTGCCAGCAGCTTAATGCCTTTAGGGGCCAGCAATCAGCCCCAGCATTTT. Using reference TRBV7-6 and TRBJ1-5 for the parts outside the CDR3, the full variable domain is GAGVSQSPRYKVTKRGQDVALRCDPISGHVSLYWYRQALGQGPEFLTYFNYEAQQDKSGLPNDRFSAERPEGSISTLTIQRTEQRDSAMYRCASSLMPLGASNQPQHFGDGTRLSIL.

This chain connects TRBV6-5 to TRBJ1-1, with 7 positions matching TRBD1. V was pared by 4 bases and J by 1 base, with 3 bases of the junction left unmatched. The CDR3 consists of 14 residues. Germline V gene sequence: CDR1 MNHEY, CDR2 SVGAGI. The CDR3 sequence: CASSFQGGNTEAFF. CDR3 in DNA: TGTGCCAGCAGTTTCCAGGGGGGGAACACTGAAGCTTTCTTT.